The 18 T cell receptor beta chains below all came from one sample that was sequenced in a study of blood T cell repertoires in COVID-19. The method was immunoSEQ multiplex PCR; TCRdb's version includes in-frame clones alone and lacks a portion of them. Of 130,000 to 150,000 clones listed, about 79% are singletons. The sample comprised peripheral blood. These receptors all stem from a man in his sixties with active or convalescent COVID-19.

The chain recombines TRBV11-3 with TRBJ1-6; a possible D gene is TRBD1 (5 bases). The V gene lost 1 base and the J gene lost 4 bases, with 11 bases spanning the gap. CDR3 length equals 16 residues. CDR1 is SGHNT, CDR2 YENEEA, per germline. CDR3 region: CASSLGQGNYNSPLHF. The DNA of the CDR3 is TGTGCCAGCAGCTTAGGGCAGGGAAATTATAATTCACCCCTCCACTTT.

V gene TRBV18 combines with J gene TRBJ2-7; TRBD1 might be the D (5 bases). V gave up 5 bases and J gave up 6 bases, with 11 bases separating them. This CDR3 has 12 amino acids. The germline CDR1 and CDR2 sequences are KGHSH and LQKENI. CDR3 sequence: CASSSDRFEQYF. In nucleotides, the CDR3 is TGTGCCAGCTCATCAGACAGATTCGAGCAGTACTTC. The whole variable domain, filled in from reference TRBV18 and TRBJ2-7, reads NAGVMQNPRHLVRRRGQEARLRCSPMKGHSHVYWYRQLPEEGLKFMVYLQKENIIDESGMPKERFSAEFPKEGPSILRIQQVVRGDSAAYFCASSSDRFEQYFGPGTRLTVT.

In this sample, this clone turned up a few times. The chain joins TRBV12-3 or TRBV12-4 to TRBJ2-1; D is ambiguous. The V and J ends lost 3 bases and 12 bases respectively, with 12 bases between them. This CDR3 has 12 amino acids. In DNA form, the CDR3 reads TGTGCCAGCAGTTTTCAGTTTTTTATGCAGTTCTTC. It translates to CASSFQFFMQFF.

V usage is TRBV2 and J usage is TRBJ1-2; D is uncertain. Germline CDR1 and CDR2: SNHLY and FYNNEI. V lost 3 bases and J lost 0, with 8 bases in between. CDR3 length: 14 residues. Written as DNA, the CDR3 is TGTGCCAGCAGTGACAGGATATCTAACTATGGCTACACCTTC. Translated, it gives CASSDRISNYGYTF.

This clone was observed once. V gene TRBV7-2 combines with J gene TRBJ1-5; no clear D. This CDR3 contains 13 residues. V was pared by 5 bases and J by 7 bases, with 12 bases between. Germline assignment: CDR1 SGHTA and CDR2 FQGNSA. CDR3 in DNA: TGTGCCAGCAGCCAACGTGTCCGGCAGCCCCAGCATTTT. Amino acid sequence: CASSQRVRQPQHF.

This clone was counted only a few times. The chain links TRBV19 to TRBJ1-5, with a weak D call TRBD1 (5 bases). Germline CDR1 LNHDA, CDR2 SQIVND (reference sequence). The CDR3 loop spans 13 amino acids. The germline V and J ends were trimmed by 4 bases and 4 bases, with 8 bases remaining between them. The CDR3 DNA is TGTGCCAGTAGTAAAAGGGGTAATCAGCCCCAGCATTTT. This gives the protein CASSKRGNQPQHF.

The V call is TRBV19, the J call TRBJ2-2; TRBD1 aligns across 8 bases. The CDR3 runs 16 residues. The germline V gene has CDR1 LNHDA and CDR2 SQIVND (reference sequence). Germline trimming cut 3 bases from V and 1 base from J; bases unmatched to any gene: 4. CDR3: CASSIRTGLNTGELFF. Here the CDR3 DNA reads TGTGCCAGTAGTATCAGGACAGGGCTGAACACCGGGGAGCTGTTTTTT.

This clone was seen only a few times. The CDR3 reads CASSQDPKGVPYNEQFF. In DNA, the CDR3 is TGCGCCAGCAGCCAAGACCCAAAAGGGGTTCCCTACAATGAGCAGTTCTTC. This chain uses TRBV4-3 with TRBJ2-1; maybe TRBD1 (5 bases). CDR1 is LGHNA and CDR2 is YSLEER in the germline V gene. This CDR3 comprises 17 residues. The V end lost 0 bases, the J end lost 2 bases, and 14 bases lay between the germline ends.

V is TRBV18 and J is TRBJ2-3; perhaps TRBD2 as D (6 bases). Trimming removed 5 bases at V and 4 bases at J, with 19 bases between. CDR3 length: 16 residues. Germline V CDR1 and CDR2: KGHSH, LQKENI. The CDR3 sequence: CASSSGLQEGADTQYF. The CDR3 nucleotides read TGTGCCAGCTCATCGGGACTCCAGGAAGGCGCAGATACGCAGTATTTT.

Only one count was recorded for this clone. V usage is TRBV18 and J usage is TRBJ2-1, with 10 bases aligning to TRBD1. V was clipped by 0 bases and J by 5 bases; unmatched bases: 7. This CDR3 has 17 amino acids. CDR1 is KGHSH, CDR2 LQKENI, per germline. The CDR3 protein is CASSPPGRGQGNNEQFF. The CDR3 DNA reads TGTGCCAGCTCACCACCGGGAAGGGGACAGGGGAACAATGAGCAGTTCTTC. The full variable domain, its missing parts supplied by reference TRBV18 and TRBJ2-1, is NAGVMQNPRHLVRRRGQEARLRCSPMKGHSHVYWYRQLPEEGLKFMVYLQKENIIDESGMPKERFSAEFPKEGPSILRIQQVVRGDSAAYFCASSPPGRGQGNNEQFFGPGTRLTVL.

The sample holds one count of this clone. DNA of the CDR3: TGCGCCAGCAGCTTTCACTATACAGATACGCAGTATTTT. It encodes CASSFHYTDTQYF. This chain uses TRBV5-1 with TRBJ2-3; D gene ambiguous. Germline V gene sequence: CDR1 SGHRS, CDR2 YFSETQ. Between the trimmed V and J ends, which lost 2 bases and 3 bases, there was a span of 7 bases. The CDR3 covers 13 residues.

The chain carries TRBV14 and TRBJ2-7; 8 nucleotides line up with TRBD2. This CDR3 is 16 amino acids long. Germline V gives CDR1 SGHDN, CDR2 FVKESK. Germline trimming cut 1 base from V and 5 bases from J; bases unmatched to any gene: 10. The CDR3, as DNA: TGTGCCAGCAGCCAAGGTGTCGCAGCGGGAGATAACGAGCAGTACGTC. Protein product: CASSQGVAAGDNEQYV.

The V gene is TRBV11-2, the J gene TRBJ1-2; TRBD1 matches at 10 bases. This CDR3 is 16 amino acids long. V dropped 5 bases and J dropped 6; count of bases not matched to a gene: 12. CDR1 is SGHAT and CDR2 is FQNNGV in the germline V gene. The CDR3 sequence: CASSDRDRGLVNGYTF. CDR3 nucleotide sequence: TGTGCCAGCAGCGACCGGGACAGGGGTTTGGTTAATGGCTACACCTTC.

The CDR3 sequence: CAWSVLQGGPGNTIYF. The CDR3 DNA sequence: TGTGCCTGGAGTGTACTCCAGGGAGGGCCTGGAAACACCATATATTTT. The chain links TRBV30 to TRBJ1-3; D possibly corresponds to TRBD1 (5 bases). This CDR3 is 16 amino acids long. Germline V CDR1 and CDR2: GTSNPN, SVGIG (reference sequence). Trimming removed 0 bases from V and 2 bases from J, with 14 bases in between.

V gene TRBV7-2 combines with J gene TRBJ2-1, with TRBD1 matching 9 bases. CDR1 and CDR2 from the germline V gene are SGHTA and FQGNSA. V trimming: 4 bases; J trimming: 9 bases; junction bases outside the gene matches: 10. The CDR3 loop spans 15 amino acids. CDR3 amino acids: CASSSSGTGPPEQFF. The CDR3 DNA reads as TGTGCCAGCAGCTCCTCCGGGACAGGGCCCCCTGAGCAGTTCTTC.

The chain combines TRBV19 with TRBJ1-1; D gene unclear. The CDR3 has 12 amino acids. V dropped 4 bases and J dropped 8 bases, with 11 bases sitting between them. Germline assignment: CDR1 LNHDA and CDR2 SQIVND (reference sequence). CDR3 loop: CASSTPRPEAFF. The CDR3 nucleotides read TGTGCCAGTAGTACCCCTAGACCCGAAGCTTTCTTT.

V usage is TRBV18 and J usage is TRBJ1-1; TRBD1 might be the D (6 bases). This CDR3 has 13 residues. V was cut by 2 bases and J by 7 bases, with 11 bases left in between. Per the germline V gene, CDR1 is KGHSH and CDR2 is LQKENI. This CDR3 reads CASSPSQGNEAFF. DNA for the CDR3: TGTGCCAGCTCACCATCCCAGGGGAATGAAGCTTTCTTT.

This chain joins TRBV27 and TRBJ1-4; the D is unclear. This CDR3 has 15 amino acids. The germline CDR1 and CDR2 sequences are MNHEY and SMNVEV (reference sequence). Trimming stripped 5 bases from V and 6 bases from J, with 16 bases between. The chain's CDR3 is CASSRVSFTHEKLFF. CDR3 coding DNA: TGTGCCAGCAGTCGCGTATCGTTTACCCATGAAAAACTGTTTTTT.